This T cell receptor beta chain came from a study of shared clonotypes between healthy human individuals. Study-level information: Three CD4 naive, three CD4 memory, two CD8 naive and one CD8 memory plate were used per donor.

Germline CDR1 reads ENHRY; CDR2 reads SYGVKD. This CDR3 comprises 12 residues. V lost 8 bases to trimming and J lost 0 bases, with 8 bases between them. The sorted-subset replicate PCRs were given 150 to 200 ng DNA, which is tens of thousands of T cell genomes. The protocol was immunoSEQ multiplex PCR, while the TCRdb copy is restricted to in-frame clones and leaves out a portion. The data contain around 1 million clones, 60% to 85% of them singletons. The sample was memory CD4+ T cells sorted from blood. Subset described: CD45RA-negative fraction. The source is a man aged 18 to 29 in good health. The V gene is TRBV10-3, the J gene TRBJ2-7; D gene ambiguous. The CDR3 DNA is TGTGCCATCGGAAAGAGCTCCTACGAGCAGTACTTC. It encodes CAIGKSSYEQYF.